The 30 T cell receptor beta chains given below trace back to one sample, sequenced in a study of blood T cell repertoires in COVID-19. Method: immunoSEQ multiplex PCR; TCRdb's copy keeps in-frame clones and lacks some. The sample includes some 130,000 clones, 79% of them seen just once. Sequenced input: peripheral blood. These receptors came from an elderly woman with acute or convalescent COVID-19.

The chain couples TRBV28 to TRBJ2-7, with 7 bases matching TRBD2. This CDR3 contains 13 residues. V trimming: 8 bases; J trimming: 3 bases; junction bases outside the gene matches: 7. Germline CDR1 reads MDHEN; CDR2 reads SYDVKM. CDR3 DNA: TGTGCCAGCGGGAGGCGGGACTACTACGAGCAGTACTTC. This codes for CASGRRDYYEQYF.

The chain recombines TRBV3-1 (or the pseudogene TRBV3-2) with TRBJ1-1, with a weak D call TRBD1 (6 bases). Deletions cut 3 bases from V and 4 bases from J, with 18 bases between. This CDR3 spans 16 amino acids. The germline V gene encodes CDR1 LGHDT and CDR2 YNNKEL (reference sequence). CDR3 sequence reads: CASSQPLSRGATEAFF. The CDR3, as DNA: TGTGCCAGCAGCCAGCCCCTAAGTCGGGGGGCCACTGAAGCTTTCTTT.

This clone showed up just once. The chain couples TRBV7-3 to TRBJ2-5; tentatively, D is TRBD2 (6 bases). The length of the CDR3 is 19 residues. CDR1 is SGHTA and CDR2 is FQGTGA in the germline V gene. V gave up 5 bases and J gave up 0 bases, with 25 bases separating them. In nucleotides, the CDR3 is TGTGCCAGCAGCCCAAGCCCGAGACTCTCGGGGGTCGACCAAGAGACCCAGTACTTC. Its translation is CASSPSPRLSGVDQETQYF.

The rearrangement links TRBV19 to TRBJ1-2, with 7 bases that match TRBD1. Trimming cost V 4 bases and J 9 bases; bases outside gene matches: 5. From germline, CDR1 is LNHDA and CDR2 SQIVND (reference sequence). The CDR3 is made up of 12 amino acids. The CDR3 nucleotides read TGTGCCAGTAGTAGGGACAGATCGCGCTACACCTTC. It codes for CASSRDRSRYTF.

This rearrangement joins TRBV4-3 to TRBJ2-1; 9 bases are a match to TRBD2. Trimming took 0 bases from V and 7 from J; bases not matched to a gene: 7. The V gene's germline CDR1 is LGHNA and CDR2 YSLEER. This CDR3 contains 16 residues. In nucleotides, the CDR3 is TGCGCCAGCAGCCAAGATCCTAGCGGGGACCTTAATGAGCAGTTCTTC. Translating it yields CASSQDPSGDLNEQFF.

The V and J genes are TRBV25-1 and TRBJ1-2, with D perhaps matching TRBD1 (6 bases). This CDR3 spans 14 amino acids. Trimming removed 0 bases from V and 4 bases from J, with 9 bases in between. Germline V CDR1 and CDR2: MGHDK, SYGVNS. The CDR3 nucleotides read TGTGCCAGCAGTGAATACTCAGGGGCCTATGGCTACACCTTC. Protein: CASSEYSGAYGYTF.

The count of this clone is one. This rearrangement joins TRBV7-2 to TRBJ2-2, with D possibly being TRBD1 (6 bases). CDR3 size: 13 residues. The V gene's germline CDR1 is SGHTA and CDR2 FQGNSA. Between the trimmed V and J ends, which lost 6 bases and 7 bases, there was a span of 12 bases. The CDR3 loop reads CASSQGLGGELFF. Written as DNA, the CDR3 is TGTGCCAGCAGTCAGGGGCTTGGCGGGGAGCTGTTTTTT.

This chain links TRBV3-1 (or the pseudogene TRBV3-2) with TRBJ2-7; 9 nucleotides line up with TRBD1. The CDR3 loop spans 16 amino acids. Germline-derived CDR1 and CDR2 are LGHDT and YNNKEL (reference sequence). The ends lost 4 bases at V and 3 bases at J; junction bases unmatched: 10. The CDR3 loop is CASSRGTGRPSYEQYF. CDR3 DNA sequence: TGTGCCAGCAGCCGAGGGACAGGGAGGCCCAGCTACGAGCAGTACTTC.

The rearrangement links TRBV15 to TRBJ2-3; unclear D gene. The CDR3 is 14 amino acids. The ends were cut back, 0 bases at V and 3 bases at J, with 7 bases in the middle. CDR1 and CDR2 from the germline V gene are LNHNV and YYDKDF (reference sequence). The CDR3 region is CATSRDIRTDTQYF. The CDR3 nucleotides read TGTGCCACCAGCAGAGATATTCGGACAGATACGCAGTATTTT.

The chain couples TRBV6-5 to TRBJ2-1, with a weak D call TRBD1 (6 bases). The CDR3 runs 12 residues. CDR1 and CDR2 from the germline V gene are MNHEY and SVGAGI. The V gene lost 6 bases and the J gene lost 10 bases, with 13 bases spanning the gap. The DNA of the CDR3 is TGTGCCAGCAGCCGACAGGATGGCGAGCAGTTCTTC. It is translated as CASSRQDGEQFF.

V and J are TRBV29-1 and TRBJ2-3; TRBD2 is a possible D gene (6 bases). The germline CDR1 and CDR2 sequences are SQVTM and ANQGSEA. There are 12 residues in the CDR3. Trimming cost V 7 bases and J 3 bases, with 11 bases left between them. The CDR3 DNA sequence: TGCAGCGCCGACGGAGGGACAGATACGCAGTATTTT. Its translation is CSADGGTDTQYF.

This sequence joins TRBV11-1 and TRBJ2-5; D unclear. The V end was cut by 3 bases, the J end by 2 bases, with 7 bases between. CDR1 and CDR2 (germline): SGHAT, FQDESV (reference sequence). The CDR3 length is 13 residues. The CDR3 loop reads CASSLSVQETQYF. The CDR3 bases are TGTGCCAGCAGCTTGTCGGTACAAGAGACCCAGTACTTC.

This rearrangement joins TRBV6-5 to TRBJ1-2; 7 nucleotides line up with TRBD1. This CDR3 has 14 residues. Germline loops: CDR1 MNHEY, CDR2 SVGAGI. V lost 6 bases to trimming and J lost 4 bases; unmatched junction nucleotides: 8. The CDR3: CASRSGQKTYGYTF. DNA for the CDR3: TGTGCCAGCAGGTCGGGACAGAAGACCTATGGCTACACCTTC.

CDR3: CASSVAGGPEEKLFF. CDR3 in DNA: TGTGCCAGCAGCGTAGCCGGGGGGCCTGAGGAAAAACTGTTTTTT. The genes are TRBV9 and TRBJ1-4; tentatively, D is TRBD1 (6 bases). V lost 0 bases, J lost 8 bases, and 14 bases lay in between. Germline assignment: CDR1 SGDLS and CDR2 YYNGEE. This CDR3 is 15 amino acids long.

The chain employs TRBV5-4 and TRBJ2-7; a possible D gene is TRBD1 (5 bases). The CDR3 has 13 amino acids. Trimming took off 1 base at V and 6 bases at J, with 11 bases between the two ends. Germline CDR1 is SGHNT and CDR2 is YYREEE (reference sequence). Here the CDR3 reads CASSLRQTGEQYF. The CDR3 nucleotides are TGTGCCAGCAGCTTGAGACAGACCGGCGAGCAGTACTTC.

The chain combines TRBV19 with TRBJ1-2; tentatively, D is TRBD1 (5 bases). Trimming took 2 bases from V and 7 from J, leaving 14 bases between them. The germline V gene encodes CDR1 LNHDA and CDR2 SQIVND (reference sequence). The CDR3 totals 14 residues. CDR3 DNA: TGTGCCAGTAGTATAAAGACCAGGGTAATTGGCTACACCTTC. Protein product: CASSIKTRVIGYTF.

The genes are TRBV7-9 and TRBJ1-5; 8 bases align to TRBD1. This CDR3 contains 16 residues. The V segment lost 5 bases and the J segment 4 bases; nucleotides outside the gene matches: 10. The germline gives CDR1 SEHNR, CDR2 FQNEAQ (reference sequence). This CDR3 reads CASSPGGRGQNQPQHF. The CDR3 nucleotides are TGTGCCAGCAGCCCAGGGGGCAGGGGGCAAAATCAGCCCCAGCATTTT.

This clone was counted at least ten times. This sequence joins TRBV5-4 and TRBJ2-7, with TRBD1 matching over 11 bases. J gave up 0 bases and V 3 bases, and 2 bases lay outside the gene matches. Germline CDR1 is SGHNT and CDR2 is YYREEE (reference sequence). The CDR3 is 15 amino acids. CDR3 DNA: TGTGCCAGCAGCTACGGACAGGGGGCCTCCTACGAGCAGTACTTC. It encodes CASSYGQGASYEQYF.

The chain recombines TRBV6-6 with TRBJ1-5, with a weak D call TRBD1 (6 bases). The CDR3 is made up of 15 amino acids. The ends were cut back, 0 bases at V and 3 bases at J, with 9 bases in the middle. CDR1 and CDR2 (germline): MNHNY, SVGAGI (reference sequence). The CDR3 sequence: CASSYSGQNNQPQHF. The CDR3 region has the DNA TGTGCCAGCAGTTACTCAGGACAGAACAATCAGCCCCAGCATTTT.

This rearrangement joins TRBV5-1 to TRBJ2-1; 7 bases agree with TRBD2. Germline V lookup: CDR1 SGHRS, CDR2 YFSETQ. CDR3 length: 17 amino acids. Unmatched junction bases numbered 8, after V lost 2 bases and J lost 0 bases. This chain's CDR3 is CASSLLAGVNSYNEQFF. The CDR3 bases are TGCGCCAGCAGCTTATTAGCGGGTGTTAACTCCTACAATGAGCAGTTCTTC.

This rearrangement joins TRBV6-6 to TRBJ1-2; 8 positions match TRBD1. V shed 4 bases, J shed 3 bases, and the junction held 10 bases outside the gene matches. The CDR3 loop spans 16 amino acids. The V gene's germline CDR1 is MNHNY and CDR2 SVGAGI (reference sequence). CDR3 DNA: TGTGCCAGCAGTTTTCTCACACTGGACAGGGACTATGGCTACACCTTC. Its translation is CASSFLTLDRDYGYTF.

The chain employs TRBV4-3 and TRBJ1-2; TRBD1 aligns across 10 bases. J lost 4 bases, V lost 5 bases, and 4 bases had no gene match. Per the germline V gene, CDR1 is LGHNA and CDR2 is YSLEER. The CDR3 sequence is 14 residues long. For the CDR3, the DNA is TGCGCCAGCAGCGACCGGACAGGGGGCTATGGCTACACCTTC. As protein: CASSDRTGGYGYTF.

The chain has TRBV2 and TRBJ1-1, with TRBD1 as a possible D gene (5 bases). V dropped 6 bases and J dropped 4 bases, with 24 bases sitting between them. This CDR3 is 17 amino acids long. Germline CDR1 is SNHLY and CDR2 is FYNNEI. The chain's CDR3 is CASSATPLQGPSTEAFF. The DNA for the CDR3 is TGTGCCAGCAGCGCTACCCCCCTCCAGGGCCCGAGCACTGAAGCTTTCTTT. Full variable domain (outside the CDR3, taken from reference TRBV2 and TRBJ1-1): EPEVTQTPSHQVTQMGQEVILRCVPISNHLYFYWYRQILGQKVEFLVSFYNNEISEKSEIFDDQFSVERPDGSNFTLKIRSTKLEDSAMYFCASSATPLQGPSTEAFFGQGTRLTVV.

This clone was seen only a few times. This sequence joins TRBV6-6 and TRBJ1-5, with a possible D match to TRBD1 (5 bases). This CDR3 spans 14 amino acids. V lost 5 bases and J 8 bases, leaving 16 bases between the germline ends. Germline CDR1 and CDR2: MNHNY and SVGAGI (reference sequence). The CDR3 is CASSNLQTAKPQHF. The DNA for the CDR3 is TGTGCCAGCAGTAATCTACAGACAGCAAAGCCCCAGCATTTT.

The CDR3 loop reads CASSSSGGKPRDNEQFF. For the CDR3, the DNA is TGTGCCAGTAGTAGTAGCGGGGGGAAACCAAGGGACAATGAGCAGTTCTTC. J is TRBJ2-1 and V is TRBV19; 10 bases align to TRBD2. From germline, CDR1 is LNHDA and CDR2 SQIVND (reference sequence). This CDR3 spans 17 amino acids. The V gene end was trimmed by 4 bases and the J gene end by 5 bases; junction bases not matched to a gene: 11.

This chain connects TRBV19 to TRBJ1-1; D gene ambiguous. The CDR3 consists of 13 residues. V was shortened by 5 bases and J by 6 bases, with 13 bases between the two germline ends. Germline assignment: CDR1 LNHDA and CDR2 SQIVND (reference sequence). CDR3 nucleotide sequence: TGTGCCAGTAGTGTTCAGGCTGATGCTGAAGCTTTCTTT. Translated: CASSVQADAEAFF.

The chain uses TRBV27 and TRBJ2-5; D remains unclear. Germline V gene lookup returns CDR1 MNHEY and CDR2 SMNVEV (reference sequence). The V and J ends lost 5 bases and 1 base respectively, with 11 bases between them. The CDR3 consists of 14 residues. The CDR3 here is CASSPSQVQETQYF. CDR3 in DNA: TGTGCCAGCAGTCCCTCGCAGGTCCAAGAGACCCAGTACTTC.

This clone appeared a single time. The chain carries TRBV19 and TRBJ2-3; D gene unclear. The V gene's germline CDR1 is LNHDA and CDR2 SQIVND (reference sequence). The V end lost 5 bases, the J end lost 0 bases, and 9 bases lay between the germline ends. This CDR3 contains 14 residues. The CDR3 region has the DNA TGTGCCAGTAGTGCCCAGACAAGCACAGATACGCAGTATTTT. This translates into CASSAQTSTDTQYF.

The rearrangement joins TRBV4-1 to TRBJ1-1; 7 bases agree with TRBD1. Losses at the gene ends were 1 base for V and 5 bases for J; bases not matched to a gene: 10. The CDR3 extends over 16 amino acids. The germline V gene has CDR1 MGHRA and CDR2 YSYEKL. The CDR3: CASSQVVRGMETEAFF. Written as DNA, the CDR3 is TGCGCCAGCAGCCAAGTGGTCAGGGGGATGGAGACTGAAGCTTTCTTT.

For this clone: Other DNA variants within this sample encode the same CDR3. The CDR3 region is CASSPTGYEQYF. In DNA form, the CDR3 reads TGTGCCAGCAGCCCCACAGGCTACGAGCAGTACTTC. The gene calls are TRBV5-5 and TRBJ2-7; D possibly corresponds to TRBD1 (5 bases). The CDR3 contains 12 residues. Germline lookup yields CDR1 SGHKS and CDR2 YYEKEE (reference sequence). Trimming removed 4 bases at V and 3 bases at J, with 8 bases between.